This is a list of T cell receptor beta chains from one sample in a study of T cells in Graves' hyperthyroidism and ophthalmopathy. TCRdb called the multiplex PCR reads again in MiXCR, with one record for every CDR3 protein. The table lists 200,000 to 250,000 distinct CDR3 sequences, around 17% of them singletons, with 25% to 30% in the top ten. The sample comprised blood. Receptors were obtained from a young woman with Graves' ophthalmopathy. CDR3s include the opening cysteine and the closing phenylalanine or tryptophan. D genes are given only for firm matches. Clone size is shown for a subset of rows, as once, few, many or a class of expanded clone.

clone_size	d_call	j_call	v_call	cdr3_aa	cdr3_nt
few	TRBD2	TRBJ2-2	TRBV6-1	CASSELRGGGTGELFF	TGTGCCAGCAGTGAACTTCGGGGGGGGGGCACCGGGGAGCTGTTTTTT
many	NA	TRBJ2-3	TRBV3-2	CASSQDRGTTPGTDTQYF	TGTGCCAGCAGCCAAGATCGGGGTACTACCCCAGGGACAGATACGCAGTATTTT
many	NA	TRBJ1-1	TRBV4-1	CASSQLKGGGEAFF	TGCGCCAGCAGCCAACTGAAGGGGGGGGGCGAAGCTTTCTTT
many	TRBD2	TRBJ2-2	TRBV3-1	CASSQARLAGAGELFF	TGTGCCAGCAGCCAAGCTCGACTAGCGGGAGCCGGGGAGCTGTTTTTT
many	NA	TRBJ2-1	TRBV7-3	CASSQKPYLNEQFF	TGTGCCAGCAGCCAAAAACCCTACCTTAATGAGCAGTTCTTC
many	TRBD2	TRBJ2-1	TRBV7-8	CASSLMGTSGSEQFF	TGTGCCAGCAGCTTAATGGGGACTAGCGGGAGTGAGCAGTTCTTC
few	NA	TRBJ1-4	TRBV27	CASSQYTVDEKLFF	TGTGCCAGCAGCCAATACACAGTGGATGAAAAACTGTTTTTT
many	NA	TRBJ1-3	TRBV12-3/TRBV12-4	CASTPRDERNTIYF	TGTGCCAGCACCCCCAGGGACGAAAGAAACACCATATATTTT
many	TRBD2	TRBJ2-1	TRBV5-1	CASSSARLAGEFDEQFF	TGCGCCAGCAGCTCGGCCCGACTAGCGGGAGAGTTTGATGAGCAGTTCTTC
many	NA	TRBJ2-1	TRBV7-6	CASSSSGTYPQNEQFF	TGTGCCAGCAGCTCATCCGGGACGTATCCCCAGAATGAGCAGTTCTTC
NA	TRBD1	TRBJ2-7	TRBV20-1	CRPGQGTEQYF	TGCAGACCGGGACAGGGAACCGAGCAGTACTTC
many	NA	TRBJ1-3	TRBV3-1	CASSQVPGPSSGNTIYF	TGTGCCAGCAGCCAAGTCCCAGGGCCGAGCTCTGGAAACACCATATATTTT
many	TRBD2	TRBJ2-7	TRBV7-2	CASSLVSGGTSGHEQYF	TGTGCCAGCAGCTTAGTTTCGGGAGGGACTAGCGGCCACGAGCAGTACTTC
many	NA	TRBJ2-5	TRBV5-8	CASSKEGIQETQYF	TGTGCCAGCAGCAAAGAGGGCATCCAAGAGACCCAGTACTTC
many	TRBD2	TRBJ2-3	TRBV27	CATNRRETGDTQYF	TGTGCCACCAACCGGCGGGAGACTGGAGATACGCAGTATTTT
many	NA	TRBJ1-2	TRBV29-1	CSVEDRKGKALGYTF	TGCAGCGTTGAAGATCGTAAAGGCAAAGCTCTAGGCTACACCTTC
many	NA	TRBJ2-4	TRBV7-9	CASGPLALEKNIQYF	TGTGCCAGCGGGCCCCTCGCTCTGGAGAAAAACATTCAGTACTTC
many	TRBD1	TRBJ2-7	TRBV5-4	CASTLGGQGAAEQYF	TGTGCCAGCACCCTGGGAGGACAGGGGGCGGCTGAGCAGTACTTC
few	NA	TRBJ2-1	TRBV5-6	CASSDRRERGFNEQFF	TGTGCCAGCAGCGACCGGCGGGAACGCGGTTTCAATGAGCAGTTCTTC
NA	NA	TRBJ2-3	TRBV12-3/TRBV12-4	CASSLVRLEDTQYF	TGTGCCAGCAGTTTAGTGAGGTTAGAAGATACGCAGTATTTT
many	TRBD1	TRBJ1-5	TRBV6-4	CASSDDREGSNQPQHF	TGTGCCAGCAGTGATGACAGGGAGGGAAGCAATCAGCCCCAGCATTTT
few	NA	TRBJ1-6	TRBV7-7	CASRSRGRYNSPLHF	TGTGCTAGCAGGTCCCGCGGACGCTATAATTCACCCCTCCACTTT
many	NA	TRBJ1-2	TRBV20-1	CSARQGGYTF	TGCAGTGCTAGACAGGGTGGCTACACCTTC
many	NA	TRBJ1-1	TRBV18	CASSPSDTREAFF	TGTGCCAGCTCACCGTCGGATACCCGTGAAGCTTTCTTT
many	TRBD1	TRBJ1-1	TRBV6-1	CASSEVSFGQGAHTEAFF	TGTGCCAGCAGTGAAGTAAGTTTCGGACAGGGGGCCCACACTGAAGCTTTCTTT
many	NA	TRBJ2-7	TRBV28	CASRSPGLGSYEQYF	TGTGCCAGCAGATCCCCGGGATTGGGCTCCTACGAGCAGTACTTC
many	NA	TRBJ1-2	TRBV4-1	CASSQTGLRYGYTF	TGCGCCAGCAGCCAAACGGGCCTACGTTATGGCTACACCTTC
many	TRBD1	TRBJ1-5	TRBV19	CASSITGGSNQPQHF	TGTGCCAGTAGTATCACAGGGGGAAGCAATCAGCCCCAGCATTTT
many	TRBD1	TRBJ1-2	TRBV12-5	CASGTGGDGRGYTF	TGTGCTAGTGGGACAGGGGGCGACGGTCGGGGCTACACCTTC
many	TRBD2	TRBJ2-1	TRBV29-1	CSVDGGGTSGIDEQFF	TGCAGCGTTGATGGAGGGGGGACTAGCGGGATTGATGAGCAGTTCTTC
many	NA	TRBJ2-1	TRBV4-3	CASSQDALNNEQFF	TGCGCCAGCAGCCAAGATGCACTGAACAATGAGCAGTTCTTC
many	TRBD1	TRBJ1-1	TRBV12-3/TRBV12-4	CASSPGGTEAFF	TGTGCCAGCAGCCCAGGGGGGACTGAAGCTTTCTTT
many	NA	TRBJ1-5	TRBV30	CAWSALGLGNQPQHF	TGTGCCTGGAGTGCCTTAGGTCTTGGGAATCAGCCCCAGCATTTT
many	NA	TRBJ1-2	TRBV20-1	CSARVIEGYTF	TGCAGTGCTAGAGTAATTGAGGGCTACACCTTC
many	NA	TRBJ2-7	TRBV5-1	CASSHPDVTYEQYF	TGCGCCAGCAGCCACCCGGACGTGACCTACGAGCAGTACTTC
many	NA	TRBJ1-1	TRBV7-3	CASSLSPGRGTEAFF	TGTGCCAGCAGCTTAAGTCCAGGAAGGGGGACTGAAGCTTTCTTT
NA	NA	TRBJ1-2	TRBV7-8	CATEPRNSNYGYTF	TGTGCCACCGAGCCCCGCAACAGTAACTATGGCTACACCTTC
many	NA	TRBJ2-7	TRBV9	CASSTRRTEDWEQYF	TGTGCCAGCAGCACAAGACGGACCGAGGATTGGGAGCAGTACTTC
many	NA	TRBJ2-3	TRBV30	CAWSVGGSTDTQYF	TGTGCCTGGAGTGTGGGGGGAAGCACAGATACGCAGTATTTT
many	TRBD2	TRBJ2-1	TRBV11-3	CASSVLAGGGNEQFF	TGTGCCAGCAGCGTACTAGCGGGGGGAGGAAATGAGCAGTTCTTC
many	TRBD2	TRBJ2-2	TRBV30	CAWGRGGNTGELFF	TGTGCCTGGGGGCGGGGGGGTAACACCGGGGAGCTGTTTTTT
many	NA	TRBJ2-5	TRBV28	CASNRGRETQYF	TGTGCCAGCAATCGGGGCAGGGAGACCCAGTACTTC
many	NA	TRBJ1-5	TRBV7-9	CASSFSGHGVNQPQHF	TGTGCCAGCAGCTTTTCAGGACACGGGGTGAACCAGCCCCAGCATTTT
many	TRBD2	TRBJ2-7	TRBV28	CASSLRIGLAGGSEQYF	TGTGCCAGCAGCCTAAGAATCGGACTAGCGGGAGGGAGCGAGCAGTACTTC
NA	TRBD2	TRBJ2-1	TRBV19	CASSVRYLTSASSYNEQFF	TGTGCCAGTAGTGTTCGATATTTGACTAGCGCAAGCTCCTACAATGAGCAGTTCTTC
many	TRBD2	TRBJ2-5	TRBV7-2	CASSLAVAGGQETQYF	TGTGCCAGCAGCTTAGCAGTAGCGGGGGGACAAGAGACCCAGTACTTC
many	TRBD2	TRBJ2-1	TRBV9	CASSVVAGGGTSSYNEQFF	TGTGCCAGCAGCGTAGTAGCGGGGGGGGGGACTAGCTCCTACAATGAGCAGTTCTTC
many	NA	TRBJ2-2	TRBV9	CASSVGLPGTGELFF	TGTGCCAGCAGCGTAGGTCTCCCCGGGACCGGGGAGCTGTTTTTT
NA	NA	TRBJ2-3	TRBV7-3	CASSPITSSTDTQYF	TGTGCCAGCAGTCCGATAACCTCTAGCACAGATACGCAGTATTTT
many	NA	TRBJ1-5	TRBV29-1	CSVGSDTNQPQHF	TGCAGCGTTGGTAGCGACACGAATCAGCCCCAGCATTTT
many	NA	TRBJ2-3	TRBV20-1	CSARDPVGNTDTQYF	TGCAGTGCTAGAGATCCCGTCGGGAACACAGATACGCAGTATTTT